The 21 T cell receptor beta chains below all came from one sample that was sequenced in a study of blood T cell repertoires in COVID-19. Profiling relied on immunoSEQ multiplex PCR, and the TCRdb table lists in-frame clones only, not all of them. The top ten clones hold about 1.5% of a sample with tens of thousands of clones, nearly 90% of them seen once. The sequenced material came from peripheral blood. These receptors were obtained from a woman in her sixties or seventies with active COVID-19.

The rearrangement links TRBV11-3 to TRBJ1-1, with a possible D match to TRBD1 (5 bases). CDR3 length: 13 amino acids. V was clipped by 2 bases and J by 8 bases, with 12 bases between them. The V gene's germline CDR1 is SGHNT and CDR2 YENEEA. CDR3 loop: CASSLNTRGEAFF. The CDR3 region has the DNA TGTGCCAGCAGCTTAAACACCCGGGGGGAAGCTTTCTTT. The variable domain in full, completed from reference TRBV11-3 and TRBJ1-1, reads EAGVVQSPRYKIIEKKQPVAFWCNPISGHNTLYWYLQNLGQGPELLIRYENEEAVDDSQLPKDRFSAERLKGVDSTLKIQPAELGDSAVYLCASSLNTRGEAFFGQGTRLTVV.

V and J are TRBV5-1 and TRBJ2-1; D might be TRBD1 (5 bases). The V gene lost 0 bases and the J gene lost 6 bases, with 10 bases spanning the gap. The CDR3 is 14 amino acids. Germline V gene data show CDR1 as SGHRS and CDR2 as YFSETQ. The CDR3 DNA reads TGCGCCAGCAGCTTGGGGCAGGGCATCAATGAGCAGTTCTTC. Translation: CASSLGQGINEQFF.

J is TRBJ2-7 and V is TRBV27, with D possibly TRBD1 on 6 matching bases. This CDR3 is 13 amino acids long. Trimming took 2 bases from V and 3 from J, leaving 8 bases between them. Germline CDR1 MNHEY, CDR2 SMNVEV (reference sequence). As DNA, the CDR3 is TGTGCCAGCAGTTTAACAGGGTTCTACGAGCAGTACTTC. Encoded protein: CASSLTGFYEQYF.

In this sample, this clone turned up once. The J gene is TRBJ1-4, the V gene TRBV28, with TRBD1 as a possible D gene (5 bases). Trimming cost V 2 bases and J 3 bases, with 10 bases left between them. The V gene's germline CDR1 is MDHEN and CDR2 SYDVKM. The length of the CDR3 is 15 residues. The CDR3 loop reads CASSLTGGANEKLFF. In DNA form, the CDR3 reads TGTGCCAGCAGTTTAACGGGGGGGGCTAATGAAAAACTGTTTTTT. The full variable domain, completed using reference TRBV28 and TRBJ1-4, is DVKVTQSSRYLVKRTGEKVFLECVQDMDHENMFWYRQDPGLGLRLIYFSYDVKMKEKGDIPEGYSVSREKKERFSLILESASTNQTSMYLCASSLTGGANEKLFFGSGTQLSVL.

This rearrangement joins TRBV5-6 to TRBJ2-1; possibly TRBD2 for D (6 bases). Trimming took 3 bases from V and 3 from J, leaving 16 bases between them. This CDR3 comprises 16 residues. The germline CDR1 and CDR2 sequences are SGHDT and YYEEEE. CDR3 amino acids: CASSSASLAHYNEQFF. DNA for the CDR3: TGTGCCAGCAGCTCAGCAAGTCTAGCGCACTACAATGAGCAGTTCTTC.

The V call is TRBV12-1, the J call TRBJ1-1. TRBV12-1 is designated a pseudogene. The CDR3 has 21 residues. The CDR3 loop reads CASSFGLRDGGAHSANTEAFF. DNA of the CDR3: TGTGCCAGCAGCTTTGGCCTTAGAGATGGGGGGGCTCATTCGGCGAACACTGAAGCTTTCTTT.

The chain uses TRBV19 and TRBJ2-1; 9 positions match TRBD2. The germline V gene has CDR1 LNHDA and CDR2 SQIVND (reference sequence). This CDR3 is built from 17 residues. With 3 bases clipped from V and 2 bases from J, the junction kept 8 bases outside the gene matches. In DNA form, the CDR3 reads TGTGCCAGTAGTATTGGGCGGGAGGGCCGCCCCTACAATGAGCAGTTCTTC. Translating it yields CASSIGREGRPYNEQFF.

V is TRBV5-1 and J is TRBJ2-3, with 9 bases matching TRBD2. V was clipped by 4 bases and J by 1 base; unmatched bases: 1. This CDR3 has 14 amino acids. Per the germline V gene, CDR1 is SGHRS and CDR2 is YFSETQ. The CDR3 DNA reads as TGCGCCAGCAGCCGGACTAGCGGCACAGATACGCAGTATTTT. Encoded protein: CASSRTSGTDTQYF.

V and J are TRBV30 and TRBJ1-1, with 9 bases lining up with TRBD1. The CDR3 extends over 14 amino acids. In germline, CDR1 is GTSNPN, CDR2 SVGIG (reference sequence). The V and J ends lost 2 bases and 4 bases, in that order; junction bases with no gene match: 5. For the CDR3, the DNA is TGTGCCTGGAGTATCGGACAGGGGACCACTGAAGCTTTCTTT. It is translated as CAWSIGQGTTEAFF.

V is TRBV21-1 and J is TRBJ2-7; the D call TRBD2 from the table was never checked on the DNA. TRBV21-1 is a pseudogene. The CDR3 length is 17 residues. Here the CDR3 reads CASSKAPVTGSSYEQYF. The CDR3 bases are TGTGCCAGCAGCAAAGCGCCAGTGACGGGAAGTTCCTACGAGCAGTACTTC.

The rearrangement joins TRBV18 to TRBJ2-7; TRBD1 matches 8 bases. The CDR3 totals 17 residues. The V and J ends lost 0 bases and 0 bases, in that order; junction bases with no gene match: 7. The germline V gene has CDR1 KGHSH and CDR2 LQKENI. The CDR3 spells CASSPPGQGDSSYEQYF. The CDR3 DNA is TGTGCCAGCTCACCACCCGGACAGGGCGATAGCTCCTACGAGCAGTACTTC.

CDR3 sequence (DNA): TGTGCCAGCAGTAGGGGCAGGGGAGGGAGGAGTTTGTACGAGCAGTACTTC. Its protein product is CASSRGRGGRSLYEQYF. This sequence joins TRBV28 and TRBJ2-7, with a possible D match to TRBD2 (7 bases). This CDR3 spans 17 amino acids. The ends were cut back, 5 bases at V and 4 bases at J, with 24 bases in the middle. Germline V gene sequence: CDR1 MDHEN, CDR2 SYDVKM.

The genes are TRBV12-5 and TRBJ2-1; 9 bases line up with TRBD2. The CDR3 sequence is 13 residues long. After removal of 7 bases from V and 6 bases from J, the junction contained 4 bases not matched to a gene. Germline values: CDR1 LGHNT, CDR2 FRNRAP. In DNA form, the CDR3 reads TGTGCTAGTGCCCCGACTAGCGGCAATGAGCAGTTCTTC. This translates into CASAPTSGNEQFF.

The genes are TRBV4-1 and TRBJ2-3; TRBD1 is a possible D gene (5 bases). The CDR3 has 14 amino acids. The V end was cut by 2 bases, the J end by 4 bases, with 10 bases between. Germline-derived CDR1 and CDR2 are MGHRA and YSYEKL. The CDR3 DNA reads as TGCGCCAGCAGCCAACTTTTAGGGGCAGATACGCAGTATTTT. Amino acid sequence: CASSQLLGADTQYF.

V gene TRBV5-1 combines with J gene TRBJ1-2; D ambiguous. Germline V gives CDR1 SGHRS, CDR2 YFSETQ. This CDR3 is 14 amino acids long. V was shortened by 1 base and J by 4 bases, with 11 bases between the two germline ends. The CDR3: CASSLRETGYGYTF. The DNA of the CDR3 is TGCGCCAGCAGCTTGAGGGAGACGGGCTATGGCTACACCTTC.

The chain carries TRBV5-6 and TRBJ2-3; perhaps TRBD1 as D (5 bases). CDR3 length: 14 amino acids. CDR1 is SGHDT and CDR2 is YYEEEE in the germline V gene. V was cut by 6 bases and J by 2 bases, with 13 bases left in between. The CDR3 DNA is TGTGCCAGCAAGACAGCGTACCACACAGATACGCAGTATTTT. This codes for CASKTAYHTDTQYF.

This chain joins TRBV6-2 or TRBV6-3 and TRBJ2-5, with 7 nucleotides matching TRBD2. Looked up from germline, CDR1 is MNHEY and CDR2 is SVGEGT. V shed 3 bases, J shed 5 bases, and the junction held 6 bases outside the gene matches. CDR3 length: 14 amino acids. The CDR3 spells CASSYLAGVETQYF. As DNA, the CDR3 is TGTGCCAGCAGTTATTTGGCGGGAGTTGAGACCCAGTACTTC.

This sequence joins TRBV3-1 (or the pseudogene TRBV3-2) and TRBJ2-2; 8 bases agree with TRBD2. The CDR3 covers 16 residues. CDR1 is LGHDT and CDR2 is YNNKEL in the germline V gene (reference sequence). Unmatched junction bases numbered 9, after V lost 5 bases and J lost 4 bases. DNA of the CDR3: TGTGCCAGCAGCTCGCGGGAGGTGTCAGTCACCGGGGAGCTGTTTTTT. It codes for CASSSREVSVTGELFF.

The rearrangement uses TRBV18 and TRBJ2-5; 12 positions agree with TRBD2. This CDR3 is 16 amino acids long. Germline CDR1 is KGHSH and CDR2 is LQKENI. Unmatched junction bases numbered 6, after V lost 2 bases and J lost 5 bases. The DNA of the CDR3 is TGTGCCAGCTCACCAACCAGGACTAGCGGGACTGAGACCCAGTACTTC. Protein product: CASSPTRTSGTETQYF.

This clone showed up just a few times. The V call is TRBV5-4, the J call TRBJ1-2; 9 nucleotides line up with TRBD1. The germline V gene encodes CDR1 SGHNT and CDR2 YYREEE (reference sequence). Germline trimming cut 4 bases from V and 2 bases from J; bases unmatched to any gene: 18. There are 19 residues in the CDR3. The CDR3 bases are TGTGCCAGCAGCCCCTGGGCCCCCCGCCGACAGGGGGGGAACTATGGCTACACCTTC. This gives the protein CASSPWAPRRQGGNYGYTF. The full variable domain, completed using reference TRBV5-4 and TRBJ1-2, is ETGVTQSPTHLIKTRGQQVTLRCSSQSGHNTVSWYQQALGQGPQFIFQYYREEENGRGNFPPRFSGLQFPNYSSELNVNALELDDSALYLCASSPWAPRRQGGNYGYTFGSGTRLTVV.

The chain couples TRBV28 to TRBJ2-5; D is perhaps TRBD2 (6 bases). CDR1 and CDR2 from the germline V gene are MDHEN and SYDVKM. V was cut by 2 bases and J by 5 bases, with 9 bases left in between. This CDR3 comprises 13 residues. The CDR3 loop reads CASSLGGWETQYF. The CDR3 DNA follows: TGTGCCAGCAGTTTAGGGGGGTGGGAGACCCAGTACTTC.